These T cell receptor beta chains were read from a single sample in a study of blood T cell repertoires in COVID-19. Clones were sequenced by immunoSEQ multiplex PCR, and TCRdb holds only the in-frame ones, with some missing. The sample records under 15,000 clones, roughly four fifths being singletons. Sequencing was performed on peripheral blood. Receptors were obtained from a man in his forties with active or convalescent COVID-19. Each CDR3 is given with its conserved first and last residue. A D gene is named only where the DNA matches it firmly. The size field is filled for only some rows; it gives once, few, many or a size class.

>TRBV21-1|TRBJ2-5|-|once
TGTGCCGGATGGCTGTCAAAACTAGCGAGGAGAGAGACCCAGTACTTC
CAGWLSKLARRETQYF
>TRBV19|TRBJ2-2|TRBD2|-
TGTGCCAGTAGTATCGGGACTAGCGGGAGGGCCGTTGTCGGGGAGCTGTTTTTT
CASSIGTSGRAVVGELFF
>TRBV7-9|TRBJ2-2|TRBD1|-
TGTGCCAGCAGCCCACAGGGGGCGAACACCGGGGAGCTGTTTTTT
CASSPQGANTGELFF
>TRBV13|TRBJ2-1|TRBD1|-
TGTGCCAGCAGCCAATATTACGAACAGGGGTATGAGCAGTTCTTC
CASSQYYEQGYEQFF
>TRBV6-6|TRBJ2-7|-|-
TGTGCCAGCAGTTACTCGGCTAGCTACGAGCAGTACTTC
CASSYSASYEQYF
>TRBV7-8|TRBJ2-3|TRBD1|medium-sized
TGTGCCAGCAGCTCTTTACAGGGGCCCACAGATACGCAGTATTTT
CASSSLQGPTDTQYF
>TRBV6-6|TRBJ1-1|-|-
TGTGCCAGCATTATGGGGGGCACTGAAGCTTTCTTT
CASIMGGTEAFF
>TRBV7-3|TRBJ2-3|TRBD2|-
TGTGCCAGCAGCTTGGGACTAGCGACAGATACGCAGTATTTT
CASSLGLATDTQYF
>TRBV6-5|TRBJ1-2|-|-
TGTGCCAGCAGTTCCAAGGAGAGCTACGGCTACACCTTC
CASSSKESYGYTF
>TRBV6-6|TRBJ2-3|-|-
TGTGCCTCTGGGACTTCCTCGGATACGCAGTATTTT
CASGTSSDTQYF
>TRBV30|TRBJ1-4|TRBD1|-
TGTGCCTGCCCGGGACAGAGGGAAAAACTGTTTTTT
CACPGQREKLFF
>TRBV5-4|TRBJ1-1|-|-
TGTGCCAGCAGCCGATGGACTGAGAACACTGAAGCTTTCTTT
CASSRWTENTEAFF
>TRBV4-3|TRBJ2-7|TRBD1|-
TGCGCCAGCAGCCAAGATAGGGGACAGGGGGTCTACGAGCAGTACTTC
CASSQDRGQGVYEQYF
>TRBV3-1/TRBV3-2|TRBJ1-1|-|-
TGTGCCAGCAGCCAAGGAGGGTTTCAAGCTTTCTTT
CASSQGGFQAFF
>TRBV12-3/TRBV12-4|TRBJ2-2|-|-
TGTGCCAGCAGCAGGGCTGGGGAGCTGTTTTTT
CASSRAGELFF
>TRBV29-1|TRBJ1-4|-|-
TGCAGCGCCTCAGGGGAGACTAATGAAAAACTGTTTTTT
CSASGETNEKLFF
>TRBV5-8|TRBJ1-5|-|-
TGTGCCAGCAGCCCCGGGAGGGCGAGGAGCAATCAGCCCCAGCATTTT
CASSPGRARSNQPQHF
>TRBV2|TRBJ2-1|TRBD1|-
TGTGCCAGCAGACACCAGGGGGATGAGCAGTTCTTC
CASRHQGDEQFF
>TRBV2|TRBJ2-3|TRBD2|-
TGTGCCAGCTTGCGGGAGGCAGATACGCAGTATTTT
CASLREADTQYF
>TRBV4-2|TRBJ2-3|TRBD2|-
TGTGCCAGCAGCCACGGGGGGGACACAGATACGCAGTATTTT
CASSHGGDTDTQYF
>TRBV6-5|TRBJ1-1|TRBD1|few
TGTGCCAGCAGTTCCCCGGGACAGGGTATAACTGAAGCTTTCTTT
CASSSPGQGITEAFF
>TRBV4-2|TRBJ1-1|-|once
TGTGCCAGCAGCCATATAGGACGGGGGGCTTTCTTT
CASSHIGRGAFF
>TRBV6-5|TRBJ1-5|-|-
TGTGCCAGCACGAGCCCAGGGGATAATCAGCCCCAGCATTTT
CASTSPGDNQPQHF
>TRBV4-1|TRBJ1-6|TRBD1|once
TGCGCCAGCAGCCACCTGACAGGGTCCAATTCACCCCTCCACTTT
CASSHLTGSNSPLHF
>TRBV6-1|TRBJ1-2|TRBD1|-
TGTGCCAGCAGTGAATCGACAGGGCGCGGCTACACCTTC
CASSESTGRGYTF
>TRBV12-5|TRBJ2-7|TRBD2|-
TGTGCTAGTGGTTTGGTTGCCGGAGGACTAGCGGGGGGCAGGTCCTACGAGCAGTACTTC
CASGLVAGGLAGGRSYEQYF
>TRBV27|TRBJ2-6|TRBD1|once
TGTGCCAGCAGTCATTTTGGACAGGGCGGAACTGGGGCCAACGTCCTGACTTTC
CASSHFGQGGTGANVLTF
>TRBV9|TRBJ2-5|-|-
TGTGCCAGCAGCGTAGGACGCGGAGGGTGGGTAGAGACCCAGTACTTC
CASSVGRGGWVETQYF
>TRBV5-1|TRBJ2-1|TRBD2|-
TGCGCCAGCAGCTTGGTCGGGAGCGGGAATTCCTACAATGAGCAGTTCTTC
CASSLVGSGNSYNEQFF
>TRBV9|TRBJ2-7|-|-
TGTGCCAGCAGCGAAGGGGGAGGGTACGAGCAGTACTTC
CASSEGGGYEQYF
>TRBV6-2/TRBV6-3|TRBJ2-1|-|few
TGTGCCAGCAGTTACTCTCGCCCTGATAGTCAGTTCTTC
CASSYSRPDSQFF
>TRBV2|TRBJ1-4|-|-
TGTGCCAGCAGTGTTAACGGTAATGAAAAACTGTTTTTT
CASSVNGNEKLFF
>TRBV9|TRBJ1-1|TRBD1|-
TGTGCCAGCAGCCCTACCGGGACAGTGAACACTGAAGCTTTCTTT
CASSPTGTVNTEAFF
>TRBV5-1|TRBJ2-3|-|-
TGCGCCAGCAGCTTGGCCACGGGGGCAGATACGCAGTATTTT
CASSLATGADTQYF
>TRBV15|TRBJ2-7|TRBD1|-
TGTGCCACCAGCAGAGGGGACAGGACCTACGAGCAGTACTTC
CATSRGDRTYEQYF
>TRBV7-2|TRBJ2-7|TRBD1|-
TGTGCCAGCAGCGCGGGACAGGGGGGGGACTACGAGCAGTACTTC
CASSAGQGGDYEQYF
>TRBV4-2|TRBJ2-7|-|-
TGTGCCAGCAGCCCCGACTGGAGCTCCTACGAGCAGTACTTC
CASSPDWSSYEQYF
>TRBV27|TRBJ2-4|TRBD2|-
TGTGCCAGCAGGACCCCAACAGGGACTAGCGGTCCGGAAAACATTCAGTACTTC
CASRTPTGTSGPENIQYF
>TRBV7-8|TRBJ2-7|TRBD1|medium-sized
TGTGCCAGCAGCTTAGGCCAGGGGGCCTACGAGCAGTACTTC
CASSLGQGAYEQYF
>TRBV2|TRBJ1-5|TRBD1|-
TGTGCCAGCAGTCGGACAGGGGATCAGCCCCAGCATTTT
CASSRTGDQPQHF
>TRBV24-1|TRBJ2-1|-|-
TGTGCCACCAGTGATCCCCGGGACTCCGAATACAATGAGCAGTTCTTC
CATSDPRDSEYNEQFF
>TRBV3-1/TRBV3-2|TRBJ2-7|TRBD1|-
TGTGCCAGCAGCCAAAAAGTTGACAGGGAACCTTTCTACGAGCAGTACTTC
CASSQKVDREPFYEQYF
>TRBV7-2|TRBJ2-5|-|-
TGTGCCAGCAGCTCTCTAACTGTCCCAGAGACCCAGTACTTC
CASSSLTVPETQYF
>TRBV5-4|TRBJ2-7|TRBD2|once
TGTGCCAGCAGTCGCGGGGGAACCTACGAGCAGTACTTC
CASSRGGTYEQYF
>TRBV11-2|TRBJ2-3|TRBD2|-
TGTGCCAGCAGTTTAATAGCGGGGGGGCGCACAGATACGCAGTATTTT
CASSLIAGGRTDTQYF
>TRBV2|TRBJ2-7|-|few
TGTGCCAGCAGTGGGACAGCCTACGAGCAGTACTTC
CASSGTAYEQYF
>TRBV4-3|TRBJ2-1|TRBD2|-
TGCGCCAGCAGCCAAAGACTAGCGGGAGGGCCCCATGAGCAGTTCTTC
CASSQRLAGGPHEQFF
>TRBV9|TRBJ1-2|TRBD1|-
TGTGCCAGCAATAGACAGGGTGATGGCTACACCTTC
CASNRQGDGYTF
>TRBV24-1|TRBJ1-4|-|-
TGTGCCACCAGTGACTCAAAGAAAGCGGCTAATGAAAAACTGTTTTTT
CATSDSKKAANEKLFF
>TRBV28|TRBJ2-3|-|-
TGTGCCAGCAGTTTAGGGGGGGGGCTAGGTACGCAGTATTTT
CASSLGGGLGTQYF
>TRBV29-1|TRBJ1-1|TRBD1|-
TGCAGCTTCGGACAGGGGGCATATGGGACTGAAGCTTTCTTT
CSFGQGAYGTEAFF
>TRBV5-4|TRBJ2-3|TRBD2|-
TGTGCCAGCAGCTCTCTAACTAGCGGAGTGGGCACAGATACGCAGTATTTT
CASSSLTSGVGTDTQYF
>TRBV7-2|TRBJ2-3|-|once
TGTGCCAGCAGCCGAGCCGCAGATACGCAGTATTTT
CASSRAADTQYF
>TRBV19|TRBJ2-7|-|-
TGTGCCAGTAGCCCCTTTAGGGGCGCTATGTACGAGCAGTACTTC
CASSPFRGAMYEQYF
>TRBV30|TRBJ2-5|-|-
TGTGCCTCAAGAGCCCAACCGGGAGCCCTAATAGAGACCCAGTACTTC
CASRAQPGALIETQYF
>TRBV7-2|TRBJ2-7|TRBD2|-
TGTGCCAGCAGCCAGGCCGGGACTAGCGGGACCTACGAGCAGTACTTC
CASSQAGTSGTYEQYF
>TRBV28|TRBJ2-5|-|-
TGTGCCAGCAGTTTGAATCGGGAGACCCAGTACTTC
CASSLNRETQYF
>TRBV30|TRBJ1-5|-|few
TGTGCCTGGAGGGGCTTCGGAGCGGGTCAGCCCCAGCATTTT
CAWRGFGAGQPQHF